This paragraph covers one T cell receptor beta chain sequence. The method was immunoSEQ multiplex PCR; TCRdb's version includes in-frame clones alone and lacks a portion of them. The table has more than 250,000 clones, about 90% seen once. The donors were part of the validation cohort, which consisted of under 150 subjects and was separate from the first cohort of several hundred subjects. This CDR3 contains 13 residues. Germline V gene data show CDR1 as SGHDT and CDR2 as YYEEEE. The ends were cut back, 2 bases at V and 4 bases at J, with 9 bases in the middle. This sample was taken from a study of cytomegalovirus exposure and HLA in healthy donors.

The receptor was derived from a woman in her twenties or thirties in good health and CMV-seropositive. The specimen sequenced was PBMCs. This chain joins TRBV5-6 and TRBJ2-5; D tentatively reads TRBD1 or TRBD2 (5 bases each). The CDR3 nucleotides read TGTGCCAGCAGCTTTGGGGCGGGAGAGACCCAGTACTTC. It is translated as CASSFGAGETQYF.